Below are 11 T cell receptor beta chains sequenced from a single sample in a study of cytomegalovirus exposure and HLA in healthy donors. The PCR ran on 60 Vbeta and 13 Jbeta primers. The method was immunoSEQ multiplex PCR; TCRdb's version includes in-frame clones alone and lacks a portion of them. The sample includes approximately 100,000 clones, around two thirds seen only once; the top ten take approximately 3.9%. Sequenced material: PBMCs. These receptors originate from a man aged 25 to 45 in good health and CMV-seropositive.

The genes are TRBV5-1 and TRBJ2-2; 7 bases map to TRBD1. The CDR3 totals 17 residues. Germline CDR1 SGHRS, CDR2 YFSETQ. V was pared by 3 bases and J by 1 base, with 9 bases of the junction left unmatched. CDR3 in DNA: TGCGCCAGCAGCTCGGGCCCGACAGGGTGGAACACCGGGGAGCTGTTTTTT. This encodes CASSSGPTGWNTGELFF.

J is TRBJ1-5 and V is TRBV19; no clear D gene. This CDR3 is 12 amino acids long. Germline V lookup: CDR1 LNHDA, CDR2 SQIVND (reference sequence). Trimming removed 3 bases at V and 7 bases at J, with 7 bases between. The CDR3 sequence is CASSILGQPQHF. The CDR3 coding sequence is TGTGCCAGTAGTATCTTGGGCCAGCCCCAGCATTTT.

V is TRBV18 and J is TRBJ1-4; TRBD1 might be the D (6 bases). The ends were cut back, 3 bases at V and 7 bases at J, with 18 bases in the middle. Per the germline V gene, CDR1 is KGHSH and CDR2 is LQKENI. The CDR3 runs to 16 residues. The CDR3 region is CASSPRTGGAGEKLFF. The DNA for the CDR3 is TGTGCCAGCTCACCCCGGACCGGGGGGGCCGGTGAAAAACTGTTTTTT.

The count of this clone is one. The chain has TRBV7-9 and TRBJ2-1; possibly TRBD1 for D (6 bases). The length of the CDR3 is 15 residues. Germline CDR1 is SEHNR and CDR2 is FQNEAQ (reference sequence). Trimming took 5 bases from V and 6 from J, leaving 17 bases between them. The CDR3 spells CASSRKGAGVNEQFF. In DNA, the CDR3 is TGTGCCAGCAGCCGAAAAGGCGCAGGGGTCAATGAGCAGTTCTTC.

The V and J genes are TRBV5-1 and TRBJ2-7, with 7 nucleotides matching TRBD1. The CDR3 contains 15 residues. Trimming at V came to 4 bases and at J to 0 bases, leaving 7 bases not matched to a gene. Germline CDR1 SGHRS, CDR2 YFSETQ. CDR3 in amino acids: CASSVTGLRSYEQYF. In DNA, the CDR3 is TGCGCCAGCAGCGTGACAGGGCTCCGCTCCTACGAGCAGTACTTC. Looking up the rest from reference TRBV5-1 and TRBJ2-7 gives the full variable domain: KAGVTQTPRYLIKTRGQQVTLSCSPISGHRSVSWYQQTPGQGLQFLFEYFSETQRNKGNFPGRFSGRQFSNSRSEMNVSTLELGDSALYLCASSVTGLRSYEQYFGPGTRLTVT.

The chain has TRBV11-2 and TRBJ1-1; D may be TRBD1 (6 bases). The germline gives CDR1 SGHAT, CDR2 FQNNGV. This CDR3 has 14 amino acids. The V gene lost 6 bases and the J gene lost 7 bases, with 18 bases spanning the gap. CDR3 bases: TGTGCCAGCAGAAATCTGAGGGGGGGCTATGAAGCTTTCTTT. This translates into CASRNLRGGYEAFF.

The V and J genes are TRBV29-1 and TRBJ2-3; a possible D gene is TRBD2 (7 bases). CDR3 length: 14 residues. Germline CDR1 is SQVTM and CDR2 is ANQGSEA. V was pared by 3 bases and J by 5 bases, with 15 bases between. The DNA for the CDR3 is TGCAGCGTTGAGCCGGAGGGGGGGGAAGATACGCAGTATTTT. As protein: CSVEPEGGEDTQYF.

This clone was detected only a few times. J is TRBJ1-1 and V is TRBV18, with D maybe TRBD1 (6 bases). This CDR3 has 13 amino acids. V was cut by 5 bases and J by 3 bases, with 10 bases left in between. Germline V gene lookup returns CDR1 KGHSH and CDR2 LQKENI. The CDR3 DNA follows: TGTGCCAGCTCATGGGGGCAGGACACTGAAGCTTTCTTT. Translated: CASSWGQDTEAFF.

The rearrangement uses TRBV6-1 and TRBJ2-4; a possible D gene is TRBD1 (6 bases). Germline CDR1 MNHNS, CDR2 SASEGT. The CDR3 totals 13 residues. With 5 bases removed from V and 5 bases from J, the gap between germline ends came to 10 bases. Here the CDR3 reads CASSSDRQNIQYF. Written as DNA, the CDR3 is TGTGCCAGCAGTTCCGACAGGCAAAACATTCAGTACTTC.

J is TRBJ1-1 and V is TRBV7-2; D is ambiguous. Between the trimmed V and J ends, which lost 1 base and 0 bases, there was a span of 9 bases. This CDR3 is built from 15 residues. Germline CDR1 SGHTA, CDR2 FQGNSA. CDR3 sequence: CASSLEPRMNTEAFF. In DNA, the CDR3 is TGTGCCAGCAGCTTAGAGCCGAGAATGAACACTGAAGCTTTCTTT.

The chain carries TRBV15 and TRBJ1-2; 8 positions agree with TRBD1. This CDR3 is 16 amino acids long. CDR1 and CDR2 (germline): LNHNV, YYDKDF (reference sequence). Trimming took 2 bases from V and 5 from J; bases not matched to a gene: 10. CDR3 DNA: TGTGCCACCAGCAGACAAGACAGGGGAGTAGGATATGGCTACACCTTC. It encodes CATSRQDRGVGYGYTF.